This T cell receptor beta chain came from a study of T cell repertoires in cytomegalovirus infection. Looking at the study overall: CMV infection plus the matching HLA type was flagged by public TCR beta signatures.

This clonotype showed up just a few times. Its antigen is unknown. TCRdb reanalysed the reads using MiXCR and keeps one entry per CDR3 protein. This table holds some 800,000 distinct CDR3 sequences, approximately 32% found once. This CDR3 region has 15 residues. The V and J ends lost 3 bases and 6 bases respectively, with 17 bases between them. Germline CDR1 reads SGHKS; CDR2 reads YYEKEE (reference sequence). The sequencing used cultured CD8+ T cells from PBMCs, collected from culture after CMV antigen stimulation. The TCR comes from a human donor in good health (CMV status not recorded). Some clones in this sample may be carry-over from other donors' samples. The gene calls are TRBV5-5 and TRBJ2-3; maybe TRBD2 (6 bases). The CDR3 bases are TGTGCCAGCAGCTCAGGACTACTGTGGGGGGATACGCAGTATTTT. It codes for CASSSGLLWGDTQYF.